This T cell receptor beta chain came from a study of beta chain features in type 1 diabetes. Study-wide points: Among patients, naive, central memory and Treg TCRB repertoires appeared more similar than among healthy donors. When Type 1 diabetes patients were examined, their TCRB CDR3s proved moderately but significantly shorter in all four CD4+ subsets. Among type 1 diabetes patients, VDJ junctions had fewer insertions and more deletions.

With regard to this clone: Its antigen is as yet unknown.

CDR3 length equals 13 residues. Trimming took 3 bases from V and 0 from J, leaving 5 bases between them. Germline V gene lookup returns CDR1 KGHSH and CDR2 LQKENI. Expressed TCRB transcripts were sequenced because the isolated RNA had all been reverse transcribed beforehand. The protocol was immunoSEQ multiplex PCR, while the TCRdb copy is restricted to in-frame clones and leaves out a portion. Of about 650,000 clones listed, roughly 12% are singletons. The authors sorted CD4+ naive, central memory, regulatory and stem cell-like memory cells via CD45RO/CCR7/CD25/CD127/CD95/CD27. The sequenced sample was naive CD4+ T cells from blood. This clonotype originated in a man aged 25 to 40 with type 1 diabetes. The chain carries TRBV18 and TRBJ2-5, with a possible D match to TRBD1 (5 bases). CDR3 amino acids: CASSPTDQETQYF. CDR3 nucleotides: TGTGCCAGCTCACCGACAGACCAAGAGACCCAGTACTTC.